This TCR beta chain was sequenced for a study of response to subunit inactivated influenza vaccine. This clonotype occurred many times. TCRdb reanalysed the RT-PCR reads using MiXCR and keeps one entry per CDR3 protein. The data show about 540,000 distinct CDR3 sequences, approximately 20% seen once. Germline CDR1 is SEHNR and CDR2 is FQNEAQ (reference sequence). Trimming removed 3 bases at V and 1 base at J, with 9 bases between. The CDR3 has 14 amino acids. The same specimen was also included in a second study, on T cells expressing NK-cell markers. That paper notes: For TCR beta, cDNA was produced by 5'RACE template switching with UMIs. The study sequenced eight donors, seven HCMV-seropositive and one seronegative.

The receptor was derived from a man aged 50 or older who received an inactivated influenza vaccine. This material consisted of CD4+ T cells sorted from PBMCs, taken roughly 12 days after vaccination. The V gene is TRBV7-9, the J gene TRBJ2-5; D remains ambiguous. The CDR3: CASSFGQIQETQYF. The CDR3 DNA sequence: TGTGCCAGCAGCTTCGGCCAGATCCAAGAGACCCAGTACTTC.